A single sample is the source of the 18 T cell receptor beta chains below, sequenced in a study of CD8 T cells in Susac syndrome. Random hexamers primed reverse transcription of about 0.45 to 1 ug RNA. TCRdb processed the immunoSEQ multiplex PCR reads anew with MiXCR; each CDR3 protein has one entry. The sample records roughly 200,000 distinct CDR3 sequences, 85% to 95% being singletons. The sequencing input was CD8+ T cells from PBMCs. The receptor set was obtained from a human donor with multiple sclerosis.

V usage is TRBV15 and J usage is TRBJ2-1; perhaps TRBD2 as D (6 bases). Germline V gives CDR1 LNHNV, CDR2 YYDKDF (reference sequence). The CDR3 sequence is 14 residues long. V was clipped by 5 bases and J by 6 bases, with 14 bases between them. The CDR3 spells CATSSGASGNEQFF. DNA of the CDR3: TGTGCCACCAGCTCGGGAGCGTCGGGCAATGAGCAGTTCTTC.

Here the CDR3 reads CSASDSYYGYTF. The CDR3 DNA reads TGCAGTGCGAGTGACAGCTACTATGGCTACACCTTC. V and J are TRBV20-1 and TRBJ1-2; possible D gene TRBD1, 5 bases. The V gene's germline CDR1 is DFQATT and CDR2 SNEGSKA (reference sequence). V shed 6 bases and J shed 3 bases, with 11 bases lying between them. CDR3 size: 12 residues.

The gene calls are TRBV12-5 and TRBJ1-2; D may be TRBD1 (6 bases). Trimming pared 5 bases from V and 4 bases from J, leaving 17 bases between. Germline-derived CDR1 and CDR2 are LGHNT and FRNRAP. This CDR3 comprises 15 residues. The CDR3 DNA reads as TGTGCTAGTGGTACTACTGACAGGCCCTCCTATGGCTACACCTTC. It yields the protein CASGTTDRPSYGYTF.

The rearrangement joins TRBV7-9 to TRBJ2-7; D not resolved. Deletions cut 5 bases from V and 2 bases from J, with 13 bases between. Germline values: CDR1 SEHNR, CDR2 FQNEAQ (reference sequence). CDR3 size: 14 residues. CDR3 sequence: CASSPRVNPYEQYF. CDR3 nucleotides: TGTGCCAGCAGCCCTCGGGTAAATCCCTACGAGCAGTACTTC. The variable domain in full, with the rest retrieved from reference TRBV7-9 and TRBJ2-7, is DTGVSQNPRHKITKRGQNVTFRCDPISEHNRLYWYRQTLGQGPEFLTYFQNEAQLEKSRLLSDRFSAERPKGSFSTLEIQRTEQGDSAMYLCASSPRVNPYEQYFGPGTRLTVT.

V usage is TRBV18 and J usage is TRBJ2-5, with 12 positions matching TRBD1. Germline V gene lookup returns CDR1 KGHSH and CDR2 LQKENI. The V and J ends lost 8 bases and 5 bases, in that order; junction bases with no gene match: 9. This CDR3 contains 15 residues. CDR3 sequence reads: CASAGTGGAGETQYF. DNA for the CDR3: TGTGCCAGCGCCGGGACAGGGGGCGCCGGGGAGACCCAGTACTTC.

This clonotype was counted many times. The chain uses TRBV5-6 and TRBJ2-7; D gene ambiguous. The CDR3 is 13 residues long. Germline CDR1 reads SGHDT; CDR2 reads YYEEEE. V lost 2 bases to trimming and J lost 1 base, with 7 bases between them. CDR3 coding DNA: TGTGCCAGCAGCTTAGGGCAGTCCTACGAGCAGTACTTC. Residues: CASSLGQSYEQYF.

This clonotype has only one observation. Written as DNA, the CDR3 is TGTGCCAGCAGTGAAAGGACAGGGTATGGCTACACCTTC. It is translated as CASSERTGYGYTF. The chain carries TRBV6-1 and TRBJ1-2; 8 bases are a match to TRBD1. J lost 5 bases, V lost 2 bases, and 1 base had no gene match. CDR3 size: 13 residues. The germline CDR1 and CDR2 sequences are MNHNS and SASEGT.

The chain is built from TRBV9 and TRBJ1-5; D not resolved. CDR1 is SGDLS and CDR2 is YYNGEE in the germline V gene. The V end was cut by 0 bases, the J end by 6 bases, with 10 bases between. The CDR3 length is 14 residues. Here the CDR3 reads CASSVAGSGQPQHF. The CDR3 coding sequence is TGTGCCAGCAGCGTAGCGGGGTCCGGTCAGCCCCAGCATTTT. The full variable domain, rest sourced from reference TRBV9 and TRBJ1-5, is DSGVTQTPKHLITATGQRVTLRCSPRSGDLSVYWYQQSLDQGLQFLIQYYNGEERAKGNILERFSAQQFPDLHSELNLSSLELGDSALYFCASSVAGSGQPQHFGDGTRLSIL.

This chain links TRBV20-1 with TRBJ2-1, with D possibly TRBD1 on 5 matching bases. Per the germline V gene, CDR1 is DFQATT and CDR2 is SNEGSKA (reference sequence). With 1 base removed from V and 2 bases from J, the gap between germline ends came to 12 bases. CDR3 length equals 15 residues. CDR3 loop: CSARGLDTAYNEQFF. CDR3 in DNA: TGCAGTGCTAGAGGGTTGGACACCGCCTACAATGAGCAGTTCTTC.

J is TRBJ2-3 and V is TRBV10-3, with 10 nucleotides matching TRBD2. The CDR3 is made up of 17 amino acids. V shed 10 bases, J shed 2 bases, and the junction held 15 bases outside the gene matches. Per germline, CDR1 ENHRY and CDR2 SYGVKD. CDR3 sequence: CATWTSGEEFDTDTQYF. In nucleotides, the CDR3 is TGTGCCACCTGGACTAGCGGAGAGGAATTCGACACAGATACGCAGTATTTT.

V and J are TRBV27 and TRBJ2-7, with D perhaps matching TRBD1 (6 bases). Trimming removed 5 bases at V and 7 bases at J, with 15 bases between. There are 13 residues in the CDR3. CDR1 is MNHEY and CDR2 is SMNVEV in the germline V gene (reference sequence). This CDR3 reads CASSGRDTREQYF. As DNA, the CDR3 is TGTGCCAGCAGTGGTCGGGACACTCGTGAGCAGTACTTC.

This chain connects TRBV4-1 to TRBJ1-1, with 8 bases lining up with TRBD1. The germline CDR1 and CDR2 sequences are MGHRA and YSYEKL. The trim removed 1 base at V and 1 base at J, leaving 8 bases unmatched. The CDR3 runs to 17 residues. The CDR3 region is CASSQVLQGGPNTEAFF. The CDR3 DNA follows: TGCGCCAGCAGCCAAGTGTTACAGGGGGGCCCGAACACTGAAGCTTTCTTT.

The chain employs TRBV7-3 and TRBJ1-1; D gene ambiguous. The CDR3 length is 12 residues. V shed 5 bases and J shed 8 bases, with 12 bases lying between them. Germline CDR1 SGHTA, CDR2 FQGTGA. The CDR3 sequence: CASSLGEREAFF. As DNA, the CDR3 is TGTGCCAGCAGCCTGGGAGAAAGAGAAGCTTTCTTT.

A single count supports this clonotype. The V gene is TRBV11-2, the J gene TRBJ2-2; possibly TRBD2 for D (5 bases). This CDR3 is 15 amino acids long. Trimming shortened V by 5 bases and J by 6 bases, and 16 bases separated the two germline ends. Germline V gene data show CDR1 as SGHAT and CDR2 as FQNNGV. The CDR3 region is CASSTKRGLAGELFF. The DNA of the CDR3 is TGTGCCAGCAGCACCAAGAGAGGGTTGGCCGGGGAGCTGTTTTTT.

The chain joins TRBV15 to TRBJ1-2; 7 nucleotides match TRBD1. Losses at the gene ends were 0 bases for V and 5 bases for J; bases not matched to a gene: 9. Germline loops: CDR1 LNHNV, CDR2 YYDKDF (reference sequence). The CDR3 is made up of 16 amino acids. CDR3 sequence reads: CATSREGTGTEYGYTF. CDR3 in DNA: TGTGCCACCAGCAGAGAAGGCACAGGGACAGAGTATGGCTACACCTTC.

The rearrangement joins TRBV7-9 to TRBJ2-5, with 9 nucleotides matching TRBD2. Germline V gives CDR1 SEHNR, CDR2 FQNEAQ (reference sequence). The V gene end was trimmed by 2 bases and the J gene end by 4 bases; junction bases not matched to a gene: 2. The CDR3 runs to 14 residues. CDR3 sequence (DNA): TGTGCCAGCAGCTTAATACTAGCGGGAGAGACCCAGTACTTC. It codes for CASSLILAGETQYF. Filled out from reference TRBV7-9 and TRBJ2-5, the complete variable domain reads DTGVSQNPRHKITKRGQNVTFRCDPISEHNRLYWYRQTLGQGPEFLTYFQNEAQLEKSRLLSDRFSAERPKGSFSTLEIQRTEQGDSAMYLCASSLILAGETQYFGPGTRLLVL.

V is TRBV29-1 and J is TRBJ2-3, with D maybe TRBD1 (6 bases). With 4 bases removed from V and 2 bases from J, the gap between germline ends came to 13 bases. The CDR3 totals 14 residues. The germline V gene encodes CDR1 SQVTM and CDR2 ANQGSEA. The CDR3 sequence: CSVVGGAATDTQYF. CDR3 DNA: TGCAGCGTTGTAGGGGGAGCCGCCACAGATACGCAGTATTTT.

CDR3: CATSRDLRDEQYF. DNA of the CDR3: TGTGCCACCAGCAGAGATCTCCGGGACGAGCAGTACTTC. V usage is TRBV15 and J usage is TRBJ2-7; D gene uncertain. The CDR3 is 13 amino acids. Germline CDR1 reads LNHNV; CDR2 reads YYDKDF (reference sequence). Trimming left V 0 bases short and J 5 bases short, with 8 bases between.